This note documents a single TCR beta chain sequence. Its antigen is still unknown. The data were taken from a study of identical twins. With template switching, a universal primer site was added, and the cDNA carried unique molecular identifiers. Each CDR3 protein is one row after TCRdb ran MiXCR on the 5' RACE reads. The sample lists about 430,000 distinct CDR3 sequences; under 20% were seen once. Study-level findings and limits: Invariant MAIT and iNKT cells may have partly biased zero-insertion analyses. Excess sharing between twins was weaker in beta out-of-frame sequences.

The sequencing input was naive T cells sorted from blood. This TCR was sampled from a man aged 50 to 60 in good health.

CDR3 amino acids: CASSIDAGGKYEQYF. The CDR3 DNA reads as TGTGCCAGTAGTATAGACGCGGGAGGAAAATACGAGCAGTACTTC. The chain combines TRBV19 with TRBJ2-7; 8 bases fit TRBD2. The CDR3 sequence is 15 residues long. V lost 0 bases, J lost 4 bases, and 5 bases stayed unmatched. Germline V gives CDR1 LNHDA, CDR2 SQIVND (reference sequence).